This record covers a single TCR beta chain. V lost 1 base to trimming and J lost 0 bases, with 19 bases between them. The CDR3 has 19 amino acids. CDR1 and CDR2 from the germline V gene are SGHDN and FVKESK. This record comes from a study of chemoradiotherapy in HPV16-positive cancers. Profiled with immunoSEQ multiplex PCR; TCRdb holds only in-frame clones, not every one. The sample lists around 9,200 clones; roughly four fifths were seen once. The sequence was obtained from a human donor with HPV-associated anogenital cancer. The V call is TRBV14, the J call TRBJ1-3; D gene ambiguous. The sequencing here drew on tumor tissue, taken from a patient who underwent chemoradiotherapy. CDR3 DNA sequence: TGTGCCAGCAGCCAAGGATGGGGTGAGATAAGGAGCTCTGGAAACACCATATATTTT. Residues: CASSQGWGEIRSSGNTIYF.